Listed below are T cell receptor beta chains from one sample, sequenced in a study of blood T cell repertoires in COVID-19. Here immunoSEQ multiplex PCR was the method, and the copy in TCRdb shows in-frame clones only, minus some. The sample yields about 140,000 clones, approximately 85% seen once. The sequencing sample was made of peripheral blood. These TCRs come from a man aged 50 or older with acute or convalescent COVID-19. Each CDR3 is given with its conserved first and last residue. The D gene is left open where the match is weak. Size is omitted from some rows. Given values are once, few, many or a class for expanded clones.

j_gene	v_gene	abundance	d_gene	CDR3nt	CDR3aa
TRBJ2-1	TRBV18	-	TRBD2	TGTGCCAGCTCATCCATAGCGGGAGGCTACAATGAGCAGTTCTTC	CASSSIAGGYNEQFF
TRBJ1-2	TRBV30	-	TRBD1	TGTGCCTGGAGTGGACAGGGGACCTATGGCTACACCTTC	CAWSGQGTYGYTF
TRBJ2-2	TRBV6-1	-	-	TGTGCCAGCAGTGAGGGAGGGGGTGCCGGGGAGCTGTTTTTT	CASSEGGGAGELFF
TRBJ2-3	TRBV2	-	-	TGTGCCAGCAGTACGGGGCCCCGGAGGGTGACAGATACGCAGTATTTT	CASSTGPRRVTDTQYF
TRBJ1-1	TRBV28	-	-	TGTGCCAGCAGTTCGGGGGAAAAGAACACTGAAGCTTTCTTT	CASSSGEKNTEAFF
TRBJ2-7	TRBV28	-	TRBD1	TGTGCCAGCAGTAAACAGGGGGCAACCTACGAGCAGTACTTC	CASSKQGATYEQYF
TRBJ2-7	TRBV5-1	-	TRBD1	TGCGCCAGCAGCGGTGGGGACAGGAAAATGATAGAGCAGTACTTC	CASSGGDRKMIEQYF
TRBJ2-7	TRBV28	-	-	TGTGCCAGCAGCAGGGGGGCTAGCGTGCAGTACTTC	CASSRGASVQYF
TRBJ2-7	TRBV10-3	few	TRBD1	TGTGCCATCAGTAAAGCACCGGGACAGGGACCTTACGAGCAGTACTTC	CAISKAPGQGPYEQYF
TRBJ2-5	TRBV2	-	TRBD2	TGTGCCAGCAGTGCGATGGGGGGGGAGACCCAGTACTTC	CASSAMGGETQYF
TRBJ1-1	TRBV9	-	TRBD1	TGTGCCAGCAGCGTGGGACAGGGGCCGAACACTGAAGCTTTCTTT	CASSVGQGPNTEAFF
TRBJ1-2	TRBV5-6	-	-	TGTGCCAGCAGCTCAGGACAACCCAATTTCAACTATGGCTACACCTTC	CASSSGQPNFNYGYTF
TRBJ1-4	TRBV18	-	-	TGTGCCAGCTCACCACGGGGGGTACAACTGTTTTTT	CASSPRGVQLFF
TRBJ2-7	TRBV5-1	-	-	TGCGCCAGCAGCTTGGGTCTCGGGGGCTACGAGCAGTACTTC	CASSLGLGGYEQYF
TRBJ2-1	TRBV5-4	-	TRBD2	TGTGCCAGCAGCGAGCCGGGACTAGCAAGCAATGAGCAGTTCTTC	CASSEPGLASNEQFF
TRBJ1-6	TRBV19	-	-	TGTGCCAGTAGGTGGCAGGGGAATTCACCCCTCCACTTT	CASRWQGNSPLHF
TRBJ2-7	TRBV3-1/TRBV3-2	-	TRBD1	TGTGCCAGCAGCCAAGAAGGGGGCCCACATAGATTC	CASSQEGGPHRF
TRBJ1-1	TRBV6-5	-	-	TGTGCCAGCACCGGGGAGCGAAGCGTGAACACTGAAGCTTTCTTT	CASTGERSVNTEAFF
TRBJ1-2	TRBV3-1/TRBV3-2	-	-	TGTGCCAGCCCCCCGGGGTGGGAAGTGAAGCATGGCTACACCTTC	CASPPGWEVKHGYTF
TRBJ1-4	TRBV28	once	TRBD1	TGTGCCAGCAGTTGGACAGGGACTAATGAAAAACTGTTTTTT	CASSWTGTNEKLFF
TRBJ1-3	TRBV11-2	-	-	TGTGCCAGCAGCTTAGGTCCCCTCGACAGTCGTCCTTCTGGAAACACCATATATTTT	CASSLGPLDSRPSGNTIYF
TRBJ2-1	TRBV2	once	TRBD2	TGTGCCAGCACGATAGCGGGAGGGTCTGAGTTCTTC	CASTIAGGSEFF
TRBJ2-2	TRBV6-5	-	TRBD2	TGTGCCAGCAGGATAGCGGGAGGTGGGACCGGGGAGCTGTTTTTT	CASRIAGGGTGELFF
TRBJ1-2	TRBV5-4	-	TRBD1	TGTGCCAGCAGCTTGACGGGACAGGGCGTCGGTGGCTATGGCTACACCTTC	CASSLTGQGVGGYGYTF
TRBJ1-2	TRBV7-3	few	TRBD1	TGTGCCAGCAGCGCCCTCGATTCGAGGGGGCAGAGGGGCTACACCTTC	CASSALDSRGQRGYTF
TRBJ2-3	TRBV9	-	TRBD1	TGTGCCAGCACCCACCCCAGGGGGCCCGCCCTTTCCAGAGATACGCAGTATTTT	CASTHPRGPALSRDTQYF
TRBJ2-7	TRBV9	few	-	TGTGCCAGCAGCGCCGACAGTTACGAGCAGTACTTC	CASSADSYEQYF
TRBJ2-1	TRBV5-1	-	-	TGCGCCAGCAGCTCAGACAGTTACAATGAGCAGTTCTTC	CASSSDSYNEQFF
TRBJ2-7	TRBV30	-	-	TGTGCCTCCGAAGCGGGTCACTCCTACGAGCAGTACTTC	CASEAGHSYEQYF
TRBJ2-1	TRBV9	few	TRBD2	TGTGCCAGCAGCAGTGGACTAGCTATTACCAATGAGCAGTTCTTC	CASSSGLAITNEQFF
TRBJ2-1	TRBV30	-	-	TGTGCCTGGAGTCTCCCCGGACTAAGCTCCTACAATGAGCAGTTCTTC	CAWSLPGLSSYNEQFF
TRBJ1-5	TRBV5-5	-	-	TGTGCCAGCAGCTTGGAACACATCAATCAGCCCCAGCATTTT	CASSLEHINQPQHF
TRBJ2-1	TRBV6-5	-	-	TGTGCCAGCAGTTGGGGCCCTTACAATGAGCAGTTCTTC	CASSWGPYNEQFF
TRBJ2-1	TRBV27	-	-	TGTGCCAGCAACCCCCTACAGGGAAGCTCCTACAATGAGCAGTTCTTC	CASNPLQGSSYNEQFF
TRBJ2-2	TRBV7-6	-	-	TGTGCCAGCAGCTTAGGTAGCGTCAACACCGGGGAGCTGTTTTTT	CASSLGSVNTGELFF
TRBJ2-7	TRBV10-3	-	TRBD2	TGTGCCATCAGGGGGACTAGCGGGAGTGACGAGCAGTACTTC	CAIRGTSGSDEQYF
TRBJ2-2	TRBV2	-	TRBD2	TGTGCCAGCAGGCTACTAGCGGGGGGAGGCGGGGAGCTGTTTTTT	CASRLLAGGGGELFF
TRBJ1-1	TRBV25-1	-	-	TGTGCCAGCAGTGATTCCGACGGGGGGAGAGGGAACACTGAAGCTTTCTTT	CASSDSDGGRGNTEAFF
TRBJ2-1	TRBV6-4	-	TRBD2	TGTGCCAGCAGTGAAGAACTAGCGGGAGGACCCCAGTTCTTC	CASSEELAGGPQFF
TRBJ1-4	TRBV12-5	-	-	TGTGCTAGTGGTTCCTTCGGACTTCGCGCAACTAATGAAAAACTGTTTTTT	CASGSFGLRATNEKLFF
TRBJ1-1	TRBV6-5	-	TRBD1	TGTGCCAGCAGACAGGGGACTGAAGCTTTCTTT	CASRQGTEAFF
TRBJ1-1	TRBV5-4	-	TRBD1	TGTGCCAGCAGCTTGGGGACAGGGGCGGCGACTGAAGCTTTCTTT	CASSLGTGAATEAFF
TRBJ2-7	TRBV19	-	TRBD2	TGTGCCACCACAAGCGGGGTCACCTACGAGCAGTACTTC	CATTSGVTYEQYF
TRBJ2-5	TRBV7-2	-	-	TGTGCCAGCAGCTCGCGGGTGAACTACCAAGAGACCCAGTACTTC	CASSSRVNYQETQYF
TRBJ1-4	TRBV18	-	-	TGTGCCAGCTCAATCTTCGGAGGGTACACTAATGAAAAACTGTTTTTT	CASSIFGGYTNEKLFF
TRBJ1-2	TRBV27	-	-	TGTGCCAGCAGTTACCGACTAGGCGGAAACTATGGCTACACCTTC	CASSYRLGGNYGYTF
TRBJ2-7	TRBV3-1/TRBV3-2	-	-	TGTGCCAGCAGCCAAATAGGGGGACGCGAGCAGTACTTC	CASSQIGGREQYF
TRBJ2-7	TRBV5-1	once	-	TGCGCCAGCAGTCGGGACACAAACTACGAGCAGTACTTC	CASSRDTNYEQYF
TRBJ2-7	TRBV28	-	TRBD2	TGTGCCAGCAGTTTATGGAATAGCGGGAGTAACGAGCAGTACTTC	CASSLWNSGSNEQYF
TRBJ2-7	TRBV19	few	-	TGTGCCAGTAGTACACCCGCCAGGGGACCATACGAGCAGTACTTC	CASSTPARGPYEQYF
TRBJ2-3	TRBV19	-	-	TGTGCCAGTAGTATCATAGTTAGCCACACAGATACGCAGTATTTT	CASSIIVSHTDTQYF
TRBJ1-2	TRBV15	-	TRBD1	TGTGCCACCAGCAGAGGGAGACAGGGCTATGGCTACACCTTC	CATSRGRQGYGYTF
TRBJ2-1	TRBV6-5	-	TRBD1	TGTGCCAGCAGTAGGGGGCCCCCCTCCTACAATGAGCAGTTCTTC	CASSRGPPSYNEQFF
TRBJ1-2	TRBV7-2	-	-	TGTGCCAGCAGCTGGATCGGGAGCTATGGCTACACCTTC	CASSWIGSYGYTF
TRBJ2-3	TRBV10-3	-	-	TGTGCCACCTCCATGGGCCCAGATACGCAGTATTTT	CATSMGPDTQYF
TRBJ2-5	TRBV11-3	-	TRBD1	TGTGCCAGCAGCTTAATGGGACAGCCACAAGAGACCCAGTACTTC	CASSLMGQPQETQYF